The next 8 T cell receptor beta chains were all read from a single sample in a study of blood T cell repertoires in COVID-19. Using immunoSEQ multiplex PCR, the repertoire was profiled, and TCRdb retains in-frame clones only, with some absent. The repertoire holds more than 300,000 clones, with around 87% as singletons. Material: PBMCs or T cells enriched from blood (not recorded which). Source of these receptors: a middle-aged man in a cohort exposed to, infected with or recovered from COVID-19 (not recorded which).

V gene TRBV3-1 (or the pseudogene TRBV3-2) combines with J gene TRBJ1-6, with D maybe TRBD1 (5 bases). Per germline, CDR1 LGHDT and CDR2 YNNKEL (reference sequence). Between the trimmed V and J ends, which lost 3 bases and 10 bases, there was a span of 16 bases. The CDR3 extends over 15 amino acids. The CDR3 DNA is TGTGCCAGCAGCCAGGGGGGAGGACTTAAGTCACCCCTCCACTTT. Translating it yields CASSQGGGLKSPLHF.

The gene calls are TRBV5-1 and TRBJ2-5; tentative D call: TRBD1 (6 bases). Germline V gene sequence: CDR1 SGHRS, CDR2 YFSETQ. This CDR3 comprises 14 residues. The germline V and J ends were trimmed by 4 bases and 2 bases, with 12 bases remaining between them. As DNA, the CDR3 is TGCGCCAGCAGCCGGACGGGACAACAAGAGACCCAGTACTTC. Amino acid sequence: CASSRTGQQETQYF.

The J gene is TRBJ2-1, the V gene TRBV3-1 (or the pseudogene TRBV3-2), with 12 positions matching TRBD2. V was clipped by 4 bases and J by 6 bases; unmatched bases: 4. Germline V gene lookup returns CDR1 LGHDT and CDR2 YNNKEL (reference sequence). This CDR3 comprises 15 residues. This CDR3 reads CASSPTSGSGNEQFF. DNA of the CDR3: TGTGCCAGCAGCCCGACTAGCGGGAGTGGCAATGAGCAGTTCTTC.

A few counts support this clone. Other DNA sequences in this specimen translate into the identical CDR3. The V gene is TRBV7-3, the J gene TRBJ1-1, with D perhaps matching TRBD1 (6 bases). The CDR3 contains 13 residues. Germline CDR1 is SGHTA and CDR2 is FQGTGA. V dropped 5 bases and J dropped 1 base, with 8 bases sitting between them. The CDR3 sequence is CASSRQENTEAFF. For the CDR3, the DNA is TGTGCCAGCAGCAGACAGGAGAACACTGAAGCTTTCTTT.

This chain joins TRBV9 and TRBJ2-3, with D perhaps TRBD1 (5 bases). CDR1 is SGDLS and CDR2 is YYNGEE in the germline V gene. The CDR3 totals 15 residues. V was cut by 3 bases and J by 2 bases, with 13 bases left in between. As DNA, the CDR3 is TGTGCCAGCAGCGGGGGCCACGGAGTCACAGATACGCAGTATTTT. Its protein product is CASSGGHGVTDTQYF.

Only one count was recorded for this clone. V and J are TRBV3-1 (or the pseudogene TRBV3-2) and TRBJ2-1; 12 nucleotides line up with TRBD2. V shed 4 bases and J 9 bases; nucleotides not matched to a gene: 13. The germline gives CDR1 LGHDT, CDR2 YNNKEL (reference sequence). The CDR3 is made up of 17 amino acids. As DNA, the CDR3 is TGTGCCAGCAGCCGATGGGCGACTAGCGGGAGTGGTGGTGAGCAGTTCTTC. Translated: CASSRWATSGSGGEQFF.

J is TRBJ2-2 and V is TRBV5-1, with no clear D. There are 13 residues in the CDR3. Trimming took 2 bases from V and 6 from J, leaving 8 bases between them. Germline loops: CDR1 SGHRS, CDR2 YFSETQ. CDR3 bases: TGCGCCAGCAGCTTCGAAACTGCCGGGGAGCTGTTTTTT. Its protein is CASSFETAGELFF.

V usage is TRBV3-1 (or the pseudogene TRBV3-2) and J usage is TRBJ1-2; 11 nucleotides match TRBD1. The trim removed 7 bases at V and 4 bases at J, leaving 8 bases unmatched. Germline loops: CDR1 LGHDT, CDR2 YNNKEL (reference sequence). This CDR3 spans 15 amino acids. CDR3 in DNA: TGTGCCAGCACCCAGGGGACAGGGGGTATCTATGGCTACACCTTC. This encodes CASTQGTGGIYGYTF.